The next 4 T cell receptor beta chains were all read from a single sample in a study of T cell responses to AZD1222 COVID-19 vaccine. The repertoire was sequenced with immunoSEQ multiplex PCR; TCRdb's copy has only in-frame clones and lacks some. The data contain about 110,000 clones, more than 70% of them singletons. Source: peripheral blood, taken on day 0 of MenACWY control vaccination. The receptors here all came from an adult in good health.

The chain combines TRBV6-6 with TRBJ1-2; D call uncertain. The CDR3 has 14 amino acids. With 0 bases removed from V and 7 bases from J, the gap between germline ends came to 12 bases. CDR1 is MNHNY, CDR2 SVGAGI, per germline (reference sequence). CDR3 sequence: CASSYSEGVSGYTF. Here the CDR3 DNA reads TGTGCCAGCAGTTACTCAGAAGGAGTATCTGGCTACACCTTC.

The genes are TRBV2 and TRBJ2-3, with 13 bases matching TRBD2. The germline V gene has CDR1 SNHLY and CDR2 FYNNEI. The V segment lost 5 bases and the J segment 6 bases; nucleotides outside the gene matches: 8. This CDR3 has 16 amino acids. Here the CDR3 reads CASSRLTSGGSDTQYF. DNA for the CDR3: TGTGCCAGCAGTCGATTGACTAGCGGGGGGTCGGATACGCAGTATTTT.

The J gene is TRBJ1-3, the V gene TRBV7-9, with unresolved D. From germline, CDR1 is SEHNR and CDR2 FQNEAQ (reference sequence). The V end was cut by 3 bases, the J end by 0 bases, with 12 bases between. This CDR3 contains 16 residues. The CDR3 sequence is CASSFDHLVSGNTIYF. CDR3 DNA: TGTGCCAGCAGCTTCGACCACTTGGTCTCTGGAAACACCATATATTTT.

This chain uses TRBV7-9 with TRBJ2-3, with 11 positions matching TRBD1. This CDR3 spans 15 amino acids. Losses at the gene ends were 5 bases for V and 6 bases for J; bases not matched to a gene: 7. Germline-derived CDR1 and CDR2 are SEHNR and FQNEAQ (reference sequence). The DNA for the CDR3 is TGTGCCAGCAGCCATTCGGGACAGGGGGGCGATACGCAGTATTTT. Translated: CASSHSGQGGDTQYF.